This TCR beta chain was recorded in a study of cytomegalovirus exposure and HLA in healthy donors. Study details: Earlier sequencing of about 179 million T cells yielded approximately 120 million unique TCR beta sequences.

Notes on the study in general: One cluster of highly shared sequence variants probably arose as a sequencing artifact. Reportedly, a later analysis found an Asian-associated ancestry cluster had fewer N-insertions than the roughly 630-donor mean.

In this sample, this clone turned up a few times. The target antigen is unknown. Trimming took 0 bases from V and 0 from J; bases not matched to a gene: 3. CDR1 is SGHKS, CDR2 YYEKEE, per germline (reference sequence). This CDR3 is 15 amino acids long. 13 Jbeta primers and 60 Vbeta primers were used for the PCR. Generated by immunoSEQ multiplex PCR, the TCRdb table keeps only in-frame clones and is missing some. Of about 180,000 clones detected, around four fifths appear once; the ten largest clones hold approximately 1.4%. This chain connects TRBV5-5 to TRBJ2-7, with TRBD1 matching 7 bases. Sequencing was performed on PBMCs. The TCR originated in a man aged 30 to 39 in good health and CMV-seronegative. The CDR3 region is CASSLEAGGSYEQYF. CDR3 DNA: TGTGCCAGCAGCTTGGAGGCAGGGGGCTCCTACGAGCAGTACTTC.